This TCR beta chain was found in a study of metastatic and nonmetastatic thyroid tumors. Regarding the study as a whole: A significant increase in TCR beta diversity was reportedly seen in malignant thyroid tumors relative to benign nodules, in blood and tumor.

This clone was seen repeatedly, ten times or more. Its antigen remains unknown. TCRdb re-called clones via MiXCR from the PCR reads. The table lists fewer than 40,000 clones, 15% of them singletons. Before thyroid surgery, none of the patients had received any treatment. Trimming took 2 bases from V and 3 from J, leaving 11 bases between them. The germline gives CDR1 GTSNPN, CDR2 SVGIG (reference sequence). The CDR3 runs 13 residues. The chain couples TRBV30 to TRBJ2-7; D not resolved. Sample: blood. The receptor was derived from a male donor with papillary thyroid cancer or a benign thyroid nodule (not recorded which). Some clones in this sample may be carry-over from other donors' samples. This CDR3 is CAWSRSGFYEQYF. CDR3 bases: TGTGCCTGGAGTAGGTCCGGGTTCTACGAGCAGTACTTC.